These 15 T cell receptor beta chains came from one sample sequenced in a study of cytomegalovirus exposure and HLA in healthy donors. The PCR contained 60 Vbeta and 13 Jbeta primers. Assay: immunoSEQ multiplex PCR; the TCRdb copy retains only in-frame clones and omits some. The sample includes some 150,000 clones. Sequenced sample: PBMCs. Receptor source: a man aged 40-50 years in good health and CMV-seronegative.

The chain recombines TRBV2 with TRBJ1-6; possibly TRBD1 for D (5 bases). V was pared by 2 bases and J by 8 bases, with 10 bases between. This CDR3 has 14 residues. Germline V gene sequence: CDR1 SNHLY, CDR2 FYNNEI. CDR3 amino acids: CASSERRRDSPLHF. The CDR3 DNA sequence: TGTGCCAGCAGTGAAAGGCGCAGGGATTCACCCCTCCACTTT.

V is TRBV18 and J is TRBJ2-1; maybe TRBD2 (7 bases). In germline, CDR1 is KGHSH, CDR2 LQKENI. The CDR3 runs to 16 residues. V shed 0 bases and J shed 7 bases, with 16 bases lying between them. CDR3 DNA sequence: TGTGCCAGCTCACCACCGATGGCGGGGGCGGGGAATGAGCAGTTCTTC. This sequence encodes CASSPPMAGAGNEQFF. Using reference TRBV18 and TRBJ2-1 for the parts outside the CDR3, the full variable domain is NAGVMQNPRHLVRRRGQEARLRCSPMKGHSHVYWYRQLPEEGLKFMVYLQKENIIDESGMPKERFSAEFPKEGPSILRIQQVVRGDSAAYFCASSPPMAGAGNEQFFGPGTRLTVL.

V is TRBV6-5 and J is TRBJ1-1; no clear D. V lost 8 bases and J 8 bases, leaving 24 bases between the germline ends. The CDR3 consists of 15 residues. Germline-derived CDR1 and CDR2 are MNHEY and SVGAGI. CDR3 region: CASVNEGTRKGEAFF. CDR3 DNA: TGTGCCAGCGTAAACGAGGGAACGCGAAAAGGGGAAGCTTTCTTT.

CDR3: CSAGLPPHGEEQFF. In DNA, the CDR3 is TGCAGCGCTGGACTGCCGCCTCACGGAGAAGAGCAGTTCTTC. The gene calls are TRBV29-1 and TRBJ2-1, with TRBD2 as a possible D gene (5 bases). V was shortened by 7 bases and J by 10 bases, with 23 bases between the two germline ends. CDR1 and CDR2 (germline): SQVTM, ANQGSEA. This CDR3 comprises 14 residues.

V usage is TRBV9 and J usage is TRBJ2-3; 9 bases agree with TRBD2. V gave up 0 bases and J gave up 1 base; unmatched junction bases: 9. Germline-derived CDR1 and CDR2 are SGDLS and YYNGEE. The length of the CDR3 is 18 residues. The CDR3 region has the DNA TGTGCCAGCAGCGTAGCATCCCGTCCTAGCGGGGGCACAGATACGCAGTATTTT. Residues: CASSVASRPSGGTDTQYF.

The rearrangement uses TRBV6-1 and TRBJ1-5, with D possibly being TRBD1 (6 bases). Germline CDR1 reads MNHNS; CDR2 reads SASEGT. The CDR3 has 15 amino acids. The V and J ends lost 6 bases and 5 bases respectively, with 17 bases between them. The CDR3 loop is CASSPLPQGYQPQHF. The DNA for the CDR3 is TGTGCCAGCAGCCCCTTGCCACAGGGTTATCAGCCCCAGCATTTT.

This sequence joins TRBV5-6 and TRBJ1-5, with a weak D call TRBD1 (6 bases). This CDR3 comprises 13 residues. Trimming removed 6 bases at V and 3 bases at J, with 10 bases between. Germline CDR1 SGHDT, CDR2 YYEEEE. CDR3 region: CASTRGNNQPQHF. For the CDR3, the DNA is TGTGCCAGCACCAGGGGAAACAATCAGCCCCAGCATTTT.

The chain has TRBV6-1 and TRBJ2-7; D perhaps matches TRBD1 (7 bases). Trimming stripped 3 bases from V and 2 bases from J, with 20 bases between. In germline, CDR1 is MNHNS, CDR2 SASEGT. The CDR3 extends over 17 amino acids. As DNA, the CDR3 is TGTGCCAGCAGTGAGGGCAGGGGGAGGCTTATCCCCTACGAGCAGTACTTC. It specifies CASSEGRGRLIPYEQYF.

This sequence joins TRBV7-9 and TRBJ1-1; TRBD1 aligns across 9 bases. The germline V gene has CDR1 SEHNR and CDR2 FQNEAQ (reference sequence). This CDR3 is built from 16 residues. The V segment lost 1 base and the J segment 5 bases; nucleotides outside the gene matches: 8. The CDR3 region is CASSLGMTGGKTEAFF. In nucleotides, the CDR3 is TGTGCCAGCAGCTTAGGGATGACAGGGGGAAAGACTGAAGCTTTCTTT.

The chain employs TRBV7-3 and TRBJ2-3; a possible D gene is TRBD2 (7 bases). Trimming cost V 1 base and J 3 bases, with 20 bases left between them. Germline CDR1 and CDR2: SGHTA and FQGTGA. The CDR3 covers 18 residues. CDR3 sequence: CASSLRGGRYKGTDTQYF. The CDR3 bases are TGTGCCAGCAGCTTAAGGGGGGGCCGATATAAGGGGACAGATACGCAGTATTTT. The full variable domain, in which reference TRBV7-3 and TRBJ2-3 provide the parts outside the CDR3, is GAGVSQTPSNKVTEKGKYVELRCDPISGHTALYWYRQSLGQGPEFLIYFQGTGAADDSGLPNDRFFAVRPEGSVSTLKIQRTERGDSAVYLCASSLRGGRYKGTDTQYFGPGTRLTVL.

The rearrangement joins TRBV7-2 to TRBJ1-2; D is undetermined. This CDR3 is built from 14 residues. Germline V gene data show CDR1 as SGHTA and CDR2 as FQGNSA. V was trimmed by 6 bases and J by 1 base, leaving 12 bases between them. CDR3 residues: CASSLRGDNYGYTF. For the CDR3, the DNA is TGTGCCAGCAGTCTTCGAGGAGATAACTATGGCTACACCTTC.

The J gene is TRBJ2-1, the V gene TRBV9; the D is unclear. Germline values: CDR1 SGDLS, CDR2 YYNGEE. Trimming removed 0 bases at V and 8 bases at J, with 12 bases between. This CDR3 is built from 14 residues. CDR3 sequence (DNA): TGTGCCAGCAGCGTAGGCGGTCTTCTGGATGAGCAGTTCTTC. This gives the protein CASSVGGLLDEQFF.

The CDR3 loop is CATSRAPTEHQYF. As DNA, the CDR3 is TGTGCCACCAGCAGAGCGCCGACAGAGCATCAGTACTTC. The chain recombines TRBV15 with TRBJ2-7; D is perhaps TRBD1 (5 bases). Trimming shortened V by 1 base and J by 10 bases, and 14 bases separated the two germline ends. The CDR3 is 13 amino acids. Germline CDR1 is LNHNV and CDR2 is YYDKDF (reference sequence).

This CDR3 is CASSFEGAIGQPQHF. CDR3 bases: TGTGCCAGTAGTTTTGAGGGGGCGATCGGTCAGCCCCAGCATTTT. The gene calls are TRBV19 and TRBJ1-5; 7 bases map to TRBD1. The length of the CDR3 is 15 residues. Germline V gene data show CDR1 as LNHDA and CDR2 as SQIVND (reference sequence). The V and J ends lost 5 bases and 6 bases, in that order; junction bases with no gene match: 10.

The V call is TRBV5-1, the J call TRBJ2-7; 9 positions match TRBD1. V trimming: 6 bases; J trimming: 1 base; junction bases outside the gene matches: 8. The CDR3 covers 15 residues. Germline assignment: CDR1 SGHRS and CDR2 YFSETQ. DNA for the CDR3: TGCGCCAGCACCCGGGACAGGGCGGATTCCTACGAGCAGTACTTC. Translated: CASTRDRADSYEQYF. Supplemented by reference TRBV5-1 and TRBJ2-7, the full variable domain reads KAGVTQTPRYLIKTRGQQVTLSCSPISGHRSVSWYQQTPGQGLQFLFEYFSETQRNKGNFPGRFSGRQFSNSRSEMNVSTLELGDSALYLCASTRDRADSYEQYFGPGTRLTVT.